This T cell receptor (beta chain) was documented in a study of high-grade serous ovarian cancer treatment subgroups. Across the study: Samples averaged roughly 15,000 reads and approximately 7,000 unique TCR beta rearrangements. Study-level points and caveats: Clonal relatedness tracked neoantigen level, and by trend copy number and mutation load. Repertoire similarity ranged about 0.1 to 0.79 between tumors of one patient. Bulk tumor TCR sequencing gave no spatial information.

Points on this clone: Antigen specificity is unknown.

The CDR3 covers 15 residues. Germline CDR1 is KGHSH and CDR2 is LQKENI. V dropped 3 bases and J dropped 4; count of bases not matched to a gene: 7. Assay used: immunoSEQ multiplex PCR; TCRdb lists only in-frame clones, some missing. The sample carries about 5,000 clones, about three quarters recorded once. Tumor samples were taken before definitive surgery or chemotherapy. The genes are TRBV18 and TRBJ1-1; TRBD1 aligns across 8 bases. The receptor comes from a human donor with high-grade serous ovarian cancer. The material sequenced was tumor tissue. This CDR3 reads CASSPGGQESTEAFF. The CDR3 bases are TGTGCCAGCTCACCTGGGGGACAGGAGAGCACTGAAGCTTTCTTT. The full variable domain, with the rest looked up from reference TRBV18 and TRBJ1-1, is NAGVMQNPRHLVRRRGQEARLRCSPMKGHSHVYWYRQLPEEGLKFMVYLQKENIIDESGMPKERFSAEFPKEGPSILRIQQVVRGDSAAYFCASSPGGQESTEAFFGQGTRLTVV.